This T cell receptor beta chain was sequenced in a study of blood T cell repertoires in COVID-19. Germline loops: CDR1 MNHEY, CDR2 SMNVEV (reference sequence). Trimming took off 3 bases at V and 0 bases at J, with 9 bases between the two ends. The CDR3 runs 16 residues. Sequenced by immunoSEQ multiplex PCR; TCRdb stores in-frame clones only, minus some. The sample yields roughly 280,000 clones, roughly nine tenths seen once. Sequencing input: peripheral blood. The chain joins TRBV27 to TRBJ2-6; the D gene is possibly TRBD1 (6 bases). The TCR comes from a man in his forties or fifties with acute or convalescent COVID-19. CDR3 residues: CASSLGAGSGANVLTF. In DNA, the CDR3 is TGTGCCAGCAGTTTGGGGGCAGGCTCTGGGGCCAACGTCCTGACTTTC.